This TCR beta chain was captured by sequencing in a study of persistence of HIV-infected CD4 T cells. Cells were stimulated with CMV-infected fibroblast lysates at 10 ug/mL. Sorting of responding CD4+ T cells relied on upregulated CD40 ligand together with CD69. V lost 8 bases, J lost 0 bases, and 11 bases lay in between. Germline CDR1 reads MDHEN; CDR2 reads SYDVKM. CDR3 length: 13 residues. The immunoSEQ assay was version 4, run in survey mode. This table comes from immunoSEQ multiplex PCR, and its TCRdb copy is limited to in-frame clones, with some not included. The sample has around 13,000 clones, about 72% seen once. On this clone itself: What it binds is not known.

Sample: CD4+ T cells sorted from PBMCs after roughly 18-hour stimulation, taken from a patient who received antiretroviral therapy. The rearrangement uses TRBV28 and TRBJ2-7; D call uncertain. This sequence originates from an adult man with HIV who was CMV-seropositive. CDR3 region: CASLSHSSYEQYF. The CDR3 coding sequence is TGTGCCAGCCTGTCGCACAGCTCCTACGAGCAGTACTTC. The whole variable domain, filled in from reference TRBV28 and TRBJ2-7, reads DVKVTQSSRYLVKRTGEKVFLECVQDMDHENMFWYRQDPGLGLRLIYFSYDVKMKEKGDIPEGYSVSREKKERFSLILESASTNQTSMYLCASLSHSSYEQYFGPGTRLTVT.